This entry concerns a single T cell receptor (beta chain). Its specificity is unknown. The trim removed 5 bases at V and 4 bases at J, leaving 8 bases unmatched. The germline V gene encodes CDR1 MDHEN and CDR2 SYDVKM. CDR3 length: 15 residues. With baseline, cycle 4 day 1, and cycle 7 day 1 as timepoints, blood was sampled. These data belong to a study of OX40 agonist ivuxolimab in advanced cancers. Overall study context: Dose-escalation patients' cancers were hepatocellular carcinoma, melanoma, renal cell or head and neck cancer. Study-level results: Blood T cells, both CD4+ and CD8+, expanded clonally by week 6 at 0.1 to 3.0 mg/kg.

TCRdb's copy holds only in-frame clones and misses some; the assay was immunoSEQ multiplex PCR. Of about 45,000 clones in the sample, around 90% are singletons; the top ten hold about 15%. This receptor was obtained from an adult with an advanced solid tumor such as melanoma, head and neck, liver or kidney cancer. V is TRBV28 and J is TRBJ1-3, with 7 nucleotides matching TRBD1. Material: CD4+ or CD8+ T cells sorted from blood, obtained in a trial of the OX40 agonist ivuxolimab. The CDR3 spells CASSLGWGQGNTIYF. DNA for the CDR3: TGTGCCAGCAGTCTTGGCTGGGGACAGGGAAACACCATATATTTT.